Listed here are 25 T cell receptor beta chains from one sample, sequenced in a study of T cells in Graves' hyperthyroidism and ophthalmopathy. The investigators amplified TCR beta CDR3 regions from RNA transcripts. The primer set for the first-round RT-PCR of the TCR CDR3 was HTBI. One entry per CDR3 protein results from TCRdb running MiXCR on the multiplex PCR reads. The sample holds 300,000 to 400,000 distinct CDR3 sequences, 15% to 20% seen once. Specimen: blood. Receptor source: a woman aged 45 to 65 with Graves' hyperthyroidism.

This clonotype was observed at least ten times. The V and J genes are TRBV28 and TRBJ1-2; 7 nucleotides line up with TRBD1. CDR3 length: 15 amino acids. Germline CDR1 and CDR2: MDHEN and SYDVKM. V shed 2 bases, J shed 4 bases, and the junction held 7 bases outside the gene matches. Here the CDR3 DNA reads TGTGCCAGCAGTTTAGGAACAGGGGACGGCTATGGCTACACCTTC. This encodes CASSLGTGDGYGYTF.

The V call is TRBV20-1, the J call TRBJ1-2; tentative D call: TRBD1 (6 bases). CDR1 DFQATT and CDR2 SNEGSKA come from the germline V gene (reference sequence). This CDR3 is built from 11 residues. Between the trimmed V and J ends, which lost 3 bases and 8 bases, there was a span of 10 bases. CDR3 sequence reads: CSASGGRGYTF. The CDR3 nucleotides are TGCAGTGCTAGTGGGGGGCGAGGCTACACCTTC.

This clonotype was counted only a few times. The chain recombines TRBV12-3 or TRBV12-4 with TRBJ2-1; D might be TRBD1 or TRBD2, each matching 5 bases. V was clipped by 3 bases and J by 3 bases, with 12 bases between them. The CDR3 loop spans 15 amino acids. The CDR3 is CASSFPGGNYNEQFF. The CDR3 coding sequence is TGTGCCAGCAGTTTTCCTGGGGGAAACTACAATGAGCAGTTCTTC.

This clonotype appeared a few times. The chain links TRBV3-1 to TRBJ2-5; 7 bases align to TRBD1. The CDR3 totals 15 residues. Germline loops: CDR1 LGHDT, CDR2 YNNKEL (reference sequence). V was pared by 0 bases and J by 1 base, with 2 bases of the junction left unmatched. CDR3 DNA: TGTGCCAGCAGCCAAGAAGGGACAGTCCAAGAGACCCAGTACTTC. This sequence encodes CASSQEGTVQETQYF.

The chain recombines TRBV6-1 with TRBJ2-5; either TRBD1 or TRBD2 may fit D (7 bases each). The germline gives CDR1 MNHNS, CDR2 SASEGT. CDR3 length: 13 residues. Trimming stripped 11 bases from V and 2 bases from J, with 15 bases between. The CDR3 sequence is CAGFQGGQETQYF. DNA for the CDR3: TGTGCCGGCTTCCAGGGGGGGCAAGAGACCCAGTACTTC.

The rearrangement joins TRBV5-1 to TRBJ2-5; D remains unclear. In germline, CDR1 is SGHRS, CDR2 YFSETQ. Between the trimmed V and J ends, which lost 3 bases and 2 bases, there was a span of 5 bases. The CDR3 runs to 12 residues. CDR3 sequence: CASSWEQETQYF. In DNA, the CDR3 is TGCGCCAGCAGCTGGGAACAAGAGACCCAGTACTTC.

The CDR3 DNA sequence: TGTGCCAGCAGCCCAAATGAGCAGTTCTTC. Encoded protein: CASSPNEQFF. V is TRBV7-9 and J is TRBJ2-1; D not resolved. This CDR3 is built from 10 residues. The V gene's germline CDR1 is SEHNR and CDR2 FQNEAQ (reference sequence). Trimming removed 5 bases from V and 7 bases from J, with 3 bases in between.

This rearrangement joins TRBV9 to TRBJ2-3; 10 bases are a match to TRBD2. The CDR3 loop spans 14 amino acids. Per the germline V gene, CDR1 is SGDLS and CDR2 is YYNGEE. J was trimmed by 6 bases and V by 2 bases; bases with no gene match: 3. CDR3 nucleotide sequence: TGTGCCAGCAGCGTTTCTAGCGGGAGCGATACGCAGTATTTT. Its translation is CASSVSSGSDTQYF.

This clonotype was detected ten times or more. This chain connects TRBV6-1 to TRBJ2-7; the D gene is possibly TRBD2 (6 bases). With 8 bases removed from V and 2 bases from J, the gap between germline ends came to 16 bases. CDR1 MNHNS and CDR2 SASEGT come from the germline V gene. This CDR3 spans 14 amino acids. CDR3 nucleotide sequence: TGTGCCAGCCTTTCCCGCGGGACGCCCTACGAGCAGTACGTC. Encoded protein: CASLSRGTPYEQYV.

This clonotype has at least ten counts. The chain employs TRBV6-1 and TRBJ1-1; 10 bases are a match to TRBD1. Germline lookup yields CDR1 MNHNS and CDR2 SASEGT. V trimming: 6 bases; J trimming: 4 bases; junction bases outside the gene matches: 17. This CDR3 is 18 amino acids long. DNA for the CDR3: TGTGCCAGCAGAAAGAACTCCCGGACAGGGGGTTTCCTCACTGAAGCTTTCTTT. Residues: CASRKNSRTGGFLTEAFF.

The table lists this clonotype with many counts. The CDR3 reads CASSPSRGGRTYEQYV. CDR3 DNA sequence: TGTGCCAGCAGTCCAAGCCGCGGGGGGCGCACCTACGAGCAGTACGTC. V and J are TRBV7-3 and TRBJ2-7; 8 bases are a match to TRBD2. This CDR3 has 16 residues. J was trimmed by 2 bases and V by 6 bases; bases with no gene match: 12. In germline, CDR1 is SGHTA, CDR2 FQGTGA.

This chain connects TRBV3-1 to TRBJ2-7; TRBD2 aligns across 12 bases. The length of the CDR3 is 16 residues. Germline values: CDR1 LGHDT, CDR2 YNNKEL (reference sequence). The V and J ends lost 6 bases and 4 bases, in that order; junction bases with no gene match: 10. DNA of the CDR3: TGTGCCAGCAGACGAAAATCGACTAGCGGGGGATACGAGCAGTACGTC. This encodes CASRRKSTSGGYEQYV.

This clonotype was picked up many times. The CDR3 DNA follows: TGTGCCAGCAGTTTATCGGCGTCCCAAGAGACCCAGTACTTC. Translating gives CASSLSASQETQYF. The chain has TRBV28 and TRBJ2-5; the D is unclear. V was trimmed by 1 base and J by 1 base, leaving 7 bases between them. The germline gives CDR1 MDHEN, CDR2 SYDVKM. CDR3 length: 14 residues. The full variable domain, in which reference TRBV28 and TRBJ2-5 provide the parts outside the CDR3, is DVKVTQSSRYLVKRTGEKVFLECVQDMDHENMFWYRQDPGLGLRLIYFSYDVKMKEKGDIPEGYSVSREKKERFSLILESASTNQTSMYLCASSLSASQETQYFGPGTRLLVL.

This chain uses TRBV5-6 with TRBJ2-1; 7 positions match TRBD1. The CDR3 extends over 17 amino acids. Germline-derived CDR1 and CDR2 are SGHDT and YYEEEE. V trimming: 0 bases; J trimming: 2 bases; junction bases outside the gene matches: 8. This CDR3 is CASSLVRGGTAYNEQFF. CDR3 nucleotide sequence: TGTGCCAGCAGCTTGGTTCGTGGTGGGACAGCCTACAATGAGCAGTTCTTC.

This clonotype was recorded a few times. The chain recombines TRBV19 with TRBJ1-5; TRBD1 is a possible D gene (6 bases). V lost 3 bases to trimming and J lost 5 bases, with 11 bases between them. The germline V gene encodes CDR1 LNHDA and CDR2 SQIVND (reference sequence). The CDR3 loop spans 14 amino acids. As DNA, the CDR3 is TGTGCCAGTAGTATGGACTACAGGGATCAGCCCCAGCATTTT. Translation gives CASSMDYRDQPQHF.

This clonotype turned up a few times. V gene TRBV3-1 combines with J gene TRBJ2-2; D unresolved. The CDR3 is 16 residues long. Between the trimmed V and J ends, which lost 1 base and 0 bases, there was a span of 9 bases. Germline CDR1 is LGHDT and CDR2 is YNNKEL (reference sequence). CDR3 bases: TGTGCCAGCAGCCAAGGACACAACGCGAACACCGGGGAGCTGTTTTTT. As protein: CASSQGHNANTGELFF.

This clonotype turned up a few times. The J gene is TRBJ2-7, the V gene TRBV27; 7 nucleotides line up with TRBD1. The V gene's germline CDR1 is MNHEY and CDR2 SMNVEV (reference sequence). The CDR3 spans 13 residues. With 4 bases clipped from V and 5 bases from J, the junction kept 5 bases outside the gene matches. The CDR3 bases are TGTGCCAGCAGTTCCCTACAGGGGAACGAGCAGTACTTC. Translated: CASSSLQGNEQYF.

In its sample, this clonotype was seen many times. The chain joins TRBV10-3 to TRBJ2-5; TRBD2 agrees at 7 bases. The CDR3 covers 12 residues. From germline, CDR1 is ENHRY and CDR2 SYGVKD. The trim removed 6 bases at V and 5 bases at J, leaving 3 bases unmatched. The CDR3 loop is CAISSSGETQYF. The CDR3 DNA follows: TGTGCCATCAGCAGTAGCGGGGAGACCCAGTACTTC.

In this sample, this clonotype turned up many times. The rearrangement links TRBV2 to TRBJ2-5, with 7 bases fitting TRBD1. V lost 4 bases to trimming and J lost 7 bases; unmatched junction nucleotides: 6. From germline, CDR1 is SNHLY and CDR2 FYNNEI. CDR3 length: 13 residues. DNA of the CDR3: TGTGCCAGCAGTGGACAGGGAACGGGGACCCAGTACTTC. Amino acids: CASSGQGTGTQYF.

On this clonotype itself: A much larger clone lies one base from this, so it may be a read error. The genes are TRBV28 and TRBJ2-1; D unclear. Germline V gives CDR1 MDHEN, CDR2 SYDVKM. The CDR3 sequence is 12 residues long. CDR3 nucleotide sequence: TGTGCCAGCGGTTTAAGGGCCCGAGAGCAGTTCTTC. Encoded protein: CASGLRAREQFF.

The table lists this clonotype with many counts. CDR3 bases: TGCAGTGCCACGGACAGGGGGCACTATGGCTACACCTTC. It specifies CSATDRGHYGYTF. The genes are TRBV20-1 and TRBJ1-2, with TRBD1 matching 11 bases. Trimming removed 6 bases from V and 3 bases from J; junction bases left unmatched: 3. Germline CDR1 DFQATT, CDR2 SNEGSKA (reference sequence). CDR3 length equals 13 residues.

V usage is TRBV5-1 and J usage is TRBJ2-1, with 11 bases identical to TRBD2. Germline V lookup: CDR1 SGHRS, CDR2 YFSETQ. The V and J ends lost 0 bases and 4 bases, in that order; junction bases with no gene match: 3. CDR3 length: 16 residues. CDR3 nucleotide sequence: TGCGCCAGCAGCTTGGCTAGCGGGGGGACTTACAATGAGCAGTTCTTC. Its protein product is CASSLASGGTYNEQFF.

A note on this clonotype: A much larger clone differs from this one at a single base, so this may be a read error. The CDR3 is CASSYLAGGTYNEQFF. Written as DNA, the CDR3 is TGTGCCAGCAGTTACTTGGCGGGGGGCACCTACAATGAGCAGTTCTTC. This chain connects TRBV6-5 to TRBJ2-1, with TRBD2 matching over 8 bases. V gave up 1 base and J gave up 2 bases; unmatched junction bases: 4. CDR3 size: 16 residues. CDR1 is MNHEY and CDR2 is SVGAGI in the germline V gene.

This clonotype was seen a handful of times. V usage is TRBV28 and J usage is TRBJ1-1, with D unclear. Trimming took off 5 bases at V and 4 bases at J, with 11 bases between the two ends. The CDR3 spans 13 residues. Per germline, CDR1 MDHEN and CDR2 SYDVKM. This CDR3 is CASSVQAGTEAFF. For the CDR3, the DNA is TGTGCCAGCAGTGTCCAGGCAGGCACTGAAGCTTTCTTT.

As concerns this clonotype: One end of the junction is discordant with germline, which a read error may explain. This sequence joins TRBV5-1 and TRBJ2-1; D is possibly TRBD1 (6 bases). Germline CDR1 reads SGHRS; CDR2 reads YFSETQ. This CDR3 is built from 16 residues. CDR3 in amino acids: CASSPKQGPAYNEQSF. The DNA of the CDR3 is TGCGCCAGCAGCCCGAAACAGGGACCCGCCTACAATGAGCAGTCCTTC.